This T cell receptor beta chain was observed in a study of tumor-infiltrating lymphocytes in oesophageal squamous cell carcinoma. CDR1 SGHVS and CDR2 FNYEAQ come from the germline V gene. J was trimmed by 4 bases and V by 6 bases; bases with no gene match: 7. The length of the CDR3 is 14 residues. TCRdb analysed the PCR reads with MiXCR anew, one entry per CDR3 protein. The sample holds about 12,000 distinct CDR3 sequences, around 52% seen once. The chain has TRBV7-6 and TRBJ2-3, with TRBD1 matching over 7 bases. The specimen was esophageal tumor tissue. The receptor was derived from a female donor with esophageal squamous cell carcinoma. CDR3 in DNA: TGTGCCAGCAGTTGGGACAGTTATGCAGATACGCAGTATTTT. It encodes CASSWDSYADTQYF.